This passage covers 6 T cell receptor beta chains from one sample sequenced in a study of cytomegalovirus exposure and HLA in healthy donors. The assay was immunoSEQ multiplex PCR, and TCRdb's table has in-frame clones only and misses some. The repertoire has 120,000 to 150,000 clones, 70% to 90% of them found once; the top ten carry 1.4%. Material: PBMCs. These receptors came from a woman aged 25 to 45 in good health and CMV-seronegative.

The chain joins TRBV7-2 to TRBJ1-2; perhaps TRBD1 as D (5 bases). The germline gives CDR1 SGHTA, CDR2 FQGNSA. V was pared by 0 bases and J by 5 bases, with 10 bases between. CDR3 length equals 14 residues. The CDR3 sequence is CASSLALGAYGYTF. The CDR3 nucleotides read TGTGCCAGCAGCTTAGCCCTAGGGGCTTATGGCTACACCTTC.

The V call is TRBV11-2, the J call TRBJ1-5; 7 bases fit TRBD1. Germline loops: CDR1 SGHAT, CDR2 FQNNGV. The J segment lost 2 bases and the V segment lost 0 bases, leaving 1 base of the junction unmatched. This CDR3 spans 15 amino acids. The CDR3 region is CASSLDTGGNQPQHF. CDR3 nucleotide sequence: TGTGCCAGCAGCTTAGATACAGGGGGCAATCAGCCCCAGCATTTT.

The CDR3 coding sequence is TGTGCCTGGGGGCTAAGCCGGGAGACCCAGTACTTC. This gives the protein CAWGLSRETQYF. The chain uses TRBV30 and TRBJ2-5; D gene unclear. Per germline, CDR1 GTSNPN and CDR2 SVGIG (reference sequence). Trimming stripped 5 bases from V and 5 bases from J, with 12 bases between. There are 12 residues in the CDR3.

The chain recombines TRBV12-5 with TRBJ2-1; no clear D. With 0 bases removed from V and 2 bases from J, the gap between germline ends came to 8 bases. The CDR3 is made up of 15 amino acids. The germline gives CDR1 LGHNT, CDR2 FRNRAP. CDR3 region: CASGLVTNPYNEQFF. CDR3 nucleotide sequence: TGTGCTAGTGGTTTGGTCACAAATCCCTACAATGAGCAGTTCTTC.

This rearrangement joins TRBV7-2 to TRBJ2-7; 8 nucleotides match TRBD1. Trimming removed 1 base from V and 3 bases from J; junction bases left unmatched: 8. CDR1 is SGHTA, CDR2 FQGNSA, per germline. CDR3 length equals 16 residues. CDR3 sequence: CASSLGVGQGFYEQYF. The CDR3 DNA is TGTGCCAGCAGCTTAGGGGTCGGACAGGGATTCTACGAGCAGTACTTC.

V usage is TRBV10-3 and J usage is TRBJ1-1; 7 bases line up with TRBD1. The CDR3 is made up of 14 amino acids. Germline V gene data show CDR1 as ENHRY and CDR2 as SYGVKD. V lost 6 bases, J lost 8 bases, and 12 bases stayed unmatched. CDR3 in amino acids: CAIREGGTAIEAFF. In DNA, the CDR3 is TGTGCCATCAGGGAGGGTGGGACAGCCATAGAAGCTTTCTTT.